What follows are 18 T cell receptor beta chains derived from one specimen sequenced in a study of T-cell memory formation after mild COVID-19. MiXCR was run by TCRdb on the 5' RACE reads, yielding one entry per CDR3 protein. The data show about 560,000 distinct CDR3 sequences, 15% to 20% seen once. Sequences were obtained from PBMCs or a T cell subset sorted from them (not recorded which). The receptors shown here come from an adult woman who had mild COVID-19 (a few samples of this study predate the infection). Cell type and time point are not known.

The genes are TRBV12-3 or TRBV12-4 and TRBJ1-1; weak D call: TRBD1 (6 bases). The CDR3 consists of 14 residues. V was shortened by 1 base and J by 6 bases, with 12 bases between the two germline ends. The CDR3 protein is CASSLGGGKAEAFF. The CDR3 DNA is TGTGCCAGCAGTTTAGGCGGGGGCAAGGCTGAAGCTTTCTTT.

CDR3 protein: CAWSASGARQYF. The CDR3 DNA reads TGTGCCTGGAGTGCGAGCGGGGCTCGGCAGTACTTC. This chain links TRBV30 with TRBJ2-7; 7 bases agree with TRBD2. CDR1 GTSNPN and CDR2 SVGIG come from the germline V gene (reference sequence). Losses at the gene ends were 1 base for V and 9 bases for J; bases not matched to a gene: 6. The CDR3 contains 12 residues.

The chain recombines TRBV2 with TRBJ2-7; D perhaps matches TRBD1 (5 bases). Deletions cut 2 bases from V and 7 bases from J, with 18 bases between. The germline gives CDR1 SNHLY, CDR2 FYNNEI. This CDR3 comprises 15 residues. CDR3 sequence (DNA): TGTGCCAGCAGTGAAATAAGGGGAAGCAAGCAAGAGCAGTACTTC. It yields the protein CASSEIRGSKQEQYF.

This clonotype has only a few counts. The chain couples TRBV12-3 or TRBV12-4 to TRBJ2-1; D is possibly TRBD2 (5 bases). Trimming pared 3 bases from V and 0 bases from J, leaving 9 bases between. The CDR3 consists of 15 residues. The CDR3 region is CASSFAGSSYNEQFF. The CDR3 coding sequence is TGTGCCAGCAGTTTTGCTGGGAGCTCCTACAATGAGCAGTTCTTC.

In this sample, this clonotype turned up many times. CDR3 in amino acids: CASSGQTNYGYTF. The DNA of the CDR3 is TGTGCCAGCAGCGGCCAGACAAACTATGGCTACACCTTC. This chain connects TRBV7-2 to TRBJ1-2; D remains unclear. Trimming took off 5 bases at V and 2 bases at J, with 9 bases between the two ends. CDR1 and CDR2 (germline): SGHTA, FQGNSA. This CDR3 spans 13 amino acids. Full variable domain (rest looked up from reference TRBV7-2 and TRBJ1-2): GAGVSQSPSNKVTEKGKDVELRCDPISGHTALYWYRQSLGQGLEFLIYFQGNSAPDKSGLPSDRFSAERTGGSVSTLTIQRTQQEDSAVYLCASSGQTNYGYTFGSGTRLTVV.

The chain links TRBV28 to TRBJ1-4, with D maybe TRBD1 (5 bases). The V end lost 5 bases, the J end lost 8 bases, and 15 bases lay between the germline ends. This CDR3 has 14 residues. The germline CDR1 and CDR2 sequences are MDHEN and SYDVKM. The CDR3 protein is CASSGWDVREKLFF. The CDR3 bases are TGTGCCAGCAGTGGGTGGGACGTGAGGGAAAAACTGTTTTTT. Combining the CDR3 with reference TRBV28 and TRBJ1-4 gives the whole variable domain DVKVTQSSRYLVKRTGEKVFLECVQDMDHENMFWYRQDPGLGLRLIYFSYDVKMKEKGDIPEGYSVSREKKERFSLILESASTNQTSMYLCASSGWDVREKLFFGSGTQLSVL.

CDR3 coding DNA: TGTGCCAGCAGAGCCGGGGCGAACACTGAAGCTTTCTTT. This codes for CASRAGANTEAFF. The chain couples TRBV6-5 to TRBJ1-1, with D perhaps TRBD1 (5 bases). Germline CDR1 reads MNHEY; CDR2 reads SVGAGI. The CDR3 consists of 13 residues. Deletions cut 6 bases from V and 1 base from J, with 9 bases between.

The V and J genes are TRBV12-5 and TRBJ1-1, with TRBD1 matching over 10 bases. The V and J ends lost 5 bases and 3 bases, in that order; junction bases with no gene match: 6. CDR3 length: 15 amino acids. Germline CDR1 is LGHNT and CDR2 is FRNRAP. The CDR3 coding sequence is TGTGCTAGTGGTACTGGACAGGGGGGGGACACTGAAGCTTTCTTT. This sequence encodes CASGTGQGGDTEAFF.

V and J are TRBV4-3 and TRBJ2-1; D gene uncertain. Germline values: CDR1 LGHNA, CDR2 YSLEER. Trimming took off 0 bases at V and 0 bases at J, with 9 bases between the two ends. This CDR3 has 16 residues. The CDR3 DNA reads TGCGCCAGCAGCCAAGAGGGCCCGAGCTCCTACAATGAGCAGTTCTTC. The encoded protein is CASSQEGPSSYNEQFF.

This clonotype was counted between two and nine times. The chain uses TRBV6-1 and TRBJ2-4, with 9 bases aligning to TRBD1. The CDR3 is made up of 15 amino acids. J gave up 4 bases and V 8 bases, and 9 bases lay outside the gene matches. Germline V gene sequence: CDR1 MNHNS, CDR2 SASEGT. For the CDR3, the DNA is TGTGCCAGCTTAGAAACCGGGACAGGGAAAAACATTCAGTACTTC. Amino acids: CASLETGTGKNIQYF.

V usage is TRBV4-1 and J usage is TRBJ2-7; 7 bases line up with TRBD1. Germline V CDR1 and CDR2: MGHRA, YSYEKL. Unmatched junction bases numbered 7, after V lost 5 bases and J lost 0 bases. The CDR3 loop spans 15 amino acids. The CDR3 reads CASSTGTDYSYEQYF. The DNA for the CDR3 is TGCGCCAGCAGCACCGGGACAGATTACTCCTACGAGCAGTACTTC.

This clonotype was counted many times. The chain joins TRBV7-9 to TRBJ2-7; 7 nucleotides agree with TRBD2. Per the germline V gene, CDR1 is SEHNR and CDR2 is FQNEAQ (reference sequence). The ends lost 5 bases at V and 3 bases at J; junction bases unmatched: 1. The CDR3 has 12 amino acids. The CDR3 protein is CASSRGVYEQYF. The CDR3, as DNA: TGTGCCAGCAGCCGGGGGGTCTACGAGCAGTACTTC.

The table lists this clonotype with a few counts. The V gene is TRBV18, the J gene TRBJ2-2; TRBD1 agrees at 9 bases. Germline trimming cut 0 bases from V and 2 bases from J; bases unmatched to any gene: 4. Germline lookup yields CDR1 KGHSH and CDR2 LQKENI. CDR3 length: 17 amino acids. This CDR3 is CASSPPDRGVNTGELFF. Here the CDR3 DNA reads TGTGCCAGCTCACCACCGGACAGGGGTGTAAACACCGGGGAGCTGTTTTTT.

This clonotype was seen repeatedly, ten times or more. V gene TRBV9 combines with J gene TRBJ2-7, with TRBD1 matching over 7 bases. The CDR3 contains 15 residues. Germline trimming cut 4 bases from V and 1 base from J; bases unmatched to any gene: 8. Per the germline V gene, CDR1 is SGDLS and CDR2 is YYNGEE. The CDR3 loop is CASSLGQTLSYEQYF. CDR3 in DNA: TGTGCCAGCAGCTTGGGACAGACCCTTTCCTACGAGCAGTACTTC.

This clonotype has more than one count but fewer than ten. V gene TRBV2 combines with J gene TRBJ2-1, with no clear D. V was pared by 3 bases and J by 0 bases, with 9 bases between. The CDR3 is made up of 15 amino acids. In germline, CDR1 is SNHLY, CDR2 FYNNEI. CDR3: CASSERPRSYNEQFF. Written as DNA, the CDR3 is TGTGCCAGCAGTGAGCGGCCCCGCTCCTACAATGAGCAGTTCTTC.

This clonotype was detected a few times. V is TRBV7-2 and J is TRBJ1-2; 10 bases are shared with TRBD1. V lost 7 bases and J lost 4; bases outside the gene matches: 6. This CDR3 comprises 14 residues. In germline, CDR1 is SGHTA, CDR2 FQGNSA. CDR3 residues: CASTEDRGPYGYTF. DNA of the CDR3: TGTGCCAGCACCGAAGACAGGGGGCCCTATGGCTACACCTTC.

This rearrangement joins TRBV19 to TRBJ2-5; 10 bases match TRBD1. There are 16 residues in the CDR3. J was trimmed by 4 bases and V by 3 bases; bases with no gene match: 8. The germline V gene encodes CDR1 LNHDA and CDR2 SQIVND (reference sequence). The CDR3 reads CASSIGDRGLLETQYF. CDR3 DNA sequence: TGTGCCAGTAGTATCGGGGACAGGGGACTATTAGAGACCCAGTACTTC.

The chain employs TRBV7-2 and TRBJ1-4; D is unresolved. V lost 2 bases and J 7 bases, leaving 11 bases between the germline ends. This CDR3 region has 14 residues. Germline CDR1 reads SGHTA; CDR2 reads FQGNSA. CDR3 in DNA: TGTGCCAGCAGCTTATTACAAGATGGTGAAAAACTGTTTTTT. Its protein is CASSLLQDGEKLFF.